This TCR beta chain appears in the sequencing data of a study of blood T cell repertoires in COVID-19. The wider study: Donors in the United States, Italy and Spain gave samples during acute or convalescent COVID-19. T cells, B-cell-depleted T cells, or PBMCs supplied cDNA or gDNA.

As handled by the study authors: Amplifying reference gene primers gave estimates of nucleated cell counts. The assay was immunoSEQ multiplex PCR, and TCRdb's table has in-frame clones only and misses some. That table gives V, J and clone size, and the DNA gave D and trimming. The sample holds hundreds of thousands of clones, 85% seen once. Sequenced: peripheral blood. The clonotype was recovered from a woman between 18 and 30 years old with acute or convalescent COVID-19.

CDR3 protein: CASSAWTENNSPLHF. The CDR3 DNA reads TGTGCCAGCAGTGCTTGGACAGAAAATAATTCACCCCTCCACTTT. The chain has TRBV6-1 and TRBJ1-6; tentative D call: TRBD1 (6 bases). CDR1 and CDR2 (germline): MNHNS, SASEGT. CDR3 length: 15 residues. V dropped 4 bases and J dropped 5 bases, with 12 bases sitting between them.